This record covers a single T cell receptor beta chain. The sample belongs to a study of blood T cell repertoires in COVID-19. Looking at the study overall: Acute-phase and convalescent COVID-19 samples originated in the United States, Italy and Spain. PBMCs, B-cell-depleted T cells, or T cells were the source of the cDNA or gDNA that made up the material.

Authors' analysis steps: Nucleated cell number was recorded as an estimate derived from reference gene primer amplification. The protocol was immunoSEQ multiplex PCR, while the TCRdb copy is restricted to in-frame clones and leaves out a portion. That table is the source of V, J and clone size, and D and trimming were worked out from the DNA. The sample includes roughly 25,000 clones, more than 75% of them seen just once. Trimming took off 3 bases at V and 4 bases at J, with 15 bases between the two ends. The germline V gene has CDR1 MDHEN and CDR2 SYDVKM. CDR3 length: 15 amino acids. Sequenced sample: peripheral blood. This chain uses TRBV28 with TRBJ1-2, with D hard to call. The sequence derives from a human donor with active COVID-19. The donor label of this sample is uncertain. DNA for the CDR3: TGTGCCAGCAGTTTTGCTGCAGGCACCCTCTATGGCTACACCTTC. Translation: CASSFAAGTLYGYTF.